Listed below are T cell receptor beta chains from one sample, sequenced in a study of shared clonotypes between healthy human individuals. Clones were sequenced by immunoSEQ multiplex PCR, and TCRdb holds only the in-frame ones, with some missing. The sample has about 680,000 clones, 92% seen once. The sample comprised naive CD8+ T cells sorted from blood. These receptors came from a man aged 25-40 years in good health. Each CDR3 is given with its conserved first and last residue. D genes are given only for firm matches. Clone size is given for some rows only: seen once, a few or many times, or a class if the clone is expanded.

>-|18|TRBJ2-7|TRBD1|TRBV28
TGTGCCAGCAGTTTATGGGACAGGGGACGGGAGGCCCTGTACGAGCAGTACTTC
CASSLWDRGREALYEQYF
>-|16|TRBJ2-7|TRBD2|TRBV6-1
TGTGCCAGCAGTGCATTTGGCGGGAGGGCCTCCTACGAGCAGTACTTC
CASSAFGGRASYEQYF
>-|11|TRBJ2-7|-|TRBV29-1
TGCAGCGGACTGACTGGGTACGAGCAGTACTTC
CSGLTGYEQYF
>-|12|TRBJ1-1|-|TRBV5-4
TGTGCCAGCAGTCCTGGAGACACTGAAGCTTTCTTT
CASSPGDTEAFF
>-|15|TRBJ2-7|-|TRBV27
TGTGCCAGCAGTTACTCCGACTACCACTCCTACGAGCAGTACTTC
CASSYSDYHSYEQYF
>-|15|TRBJ2-1|TRBD2|TRBV15
TGTGCCACCAGCAGTCAGACTAGCGGATACAATGAGCAGTTCTTC
CATSSQTSGYNEQFF
>-|15|TRBJ2-7|-|TRBV27
TGTGCCAGCAGTTTAGAAAGACAGGAAACCTACGAGCAGTACTTC
CASSLERQETYEQYF
>-|15|TRBJ2-1|TRBD2|TRBV9
TGTGCCAGCGGAAGAGGGGGCGGGAGGGTCAATGAGCAGTTCTTC
CASGRGGGRVNEQFF
>-|13|TRBJ2-3|-|TRBV7-3
TGTGCCAGCAGCTTAAGGGCGGCAGATACGCAGTATTTT
CASSLRAADTQYF
>-|13|TRBJ1-4|TRBD1|TRBV10-3
TGTGCCACCGGACAGGACTTAAATGAAAAACTGTTTTTT
CATGQDLNEKLFF
>-|13|TRBJ2-3|-|TRBV18
TGTGCCAGCTCACCCGAGTTCACAGATACGCAGTATTTT
CASSPEFTDTQYF
>few|13|TRBJ2-1|TRBD2|TRBV4-1
TGCGCCAGCAGCCAAGATACTAGCGGGAGGTCGTTCTTC
CASSQDTSGRSFF
>once|17|TRBJ2-5|TRBD2|TRBV7-3
TGTGCCAGCAGCTTAACAGGAGGTACTAGCGGGATGGAGACCCAGTACTTC
CASSLTGGTSGMETQYF
>-|13|TRBJ1-5|-|TRBV19
TGTGCCAGTAGTACTAAAACAGCTCAGCCCCAGCATTTT
CASSTKTAQPQHF
>-|16|TRBJ1-1|TRBD1|TRBV11-2
TGTGCCAGCAGCAACCGGGACAGATATATGAACACTGAAGCTTTCTTT
CASSNRDRYMNTEAFF
>-|19|TRBJ2-1|TRBD1|TRBV5-1
TGCGCCAGCAGCTTGGGTGACAGGGGGCAGATCAGCTCCTACAATGAGCAGTTCTTC
CASSLGDRGQISSYNEQFF
>once|12|TRBJ2-3|-|TRBV30
TGTGCCTGGAGTTCACGGGAATATACGCAGTATTTT
CAWSSREYTQYF